This TCR beta chain was documented in a study of T-cell reconstitution after alpha-beta-depleted transplantation in children. Germline V gene data show CDR1 as SGHRS and CDR2 as YFSETQ. Between the trimmed V and J ends, which lost 0 bases and 5 bases, there was a span of 12 bases. This CDR3 contains 14 residues. Unique molecular identifiers were used in preparing the TCRbeta library. MiXCR, applied by TCRdb to the PCR reads, yields one record per CDR3 protein. The repertoire has around 670,000 distinct CDR3 sequences, about an eighth of them found once; the top ten carry 0.79%. The sequencing used PBMCs, collected before TCRalphabeta/CD19-depleted stem cell transplant. The genes are TRBV5-1 and TRBJ2-7; D remains unclear. The TCR sequence derives from a girl aged 2-10 years with congenital amegakaryocytic thrombocytopenia, due to receive a stem cell transplant. The CDR3 DNA reads TGCGCCAGCAGCTTGGGGCTCCGGAACCACGAGCAGTACTTC. As protein: CASSLGLRNHEQYF. The full variable domain, with the rest looked up from reference TRBV5-1 and TRBJ2-7, is KAGVTQTPRYLIKTRGQQVTLSCSPISGHRSVSWYQQTPGQGLQFLFEYFSETQRNKGNFPGRFSGRQFSNSRSEMNVSTLELGDSALYLCASSLGLRNHEQYFGPGTRLTVT.